These T cell receptor beta chains were read from a single sample in a study of T-cell reconstitution after alpha-beta-depleted transplantation in children. Each CDR3 protein is one row after TCRdb ran MiXCR on the PCR reads. The table records 700,000 to 850,000 distinct CDR3 sequences, 16% of them present only once. The sequenced sample was PBMCs, mostly from graft donor cells, obtained 360 days after TCRalphabeta/CD19-depleted stem cell transplant. The receptors derive from a male patient aged 10 to 17 who had a stem cell transplant for acute lymphoblastic leukemia, so the T cells may come from the graft donor. The CDR3 runs from the conserved cysteine through the conserved F or W. D genes are given only for firm matches. Clone size is not always given. Where it is, it says once, few, many or a class for expanded clones.

D,J,V,size,length,CDR3,DNA
TRBD2,TRBJ2-7,TRBV6-5,-,13,CASRTSGGGEQYF,TGTGCCAGCCGTACCTCGGGAGGAGGGGAGCAGTACTTC
-,TRBJ2-1,TRBV5-4,few,15,CASSLPLLSYNEQFF,TGTGCCAGCAGCTTGCCGCTTCTTTCGTACAATGAGCAGTTCTTC
TRBD2,TRBJ2-7,TRBV10-3,-,14,CAISETSDVYEQYF,TGTGCCATCAGTGAGACTAGCGACGTCTACGAGCAGTACTTC
-,TRBJ1-1,TRBV27,few,13,CASSLSVRDEAFF,TGTGCCAGCAGTTTATCGGTACGGGATGAAGCTTTCTTT
-,TRBJ2-2,TRBV5-5,once,16,CASSFRVWRQTGELFF,TGTGCCAGCAGCTTTCGGGTTTGGCGGCAGACCGGGGAGCTGTTTTTT
TRBD2,TRBJ2-1,TRBV20-1,few,16,CSARSSGSPSYNEQFF,TGCAGTGCTAGATCTAGCGGGAGCCCCTCCTACAATGAGCAGTTCTTC
TRBD1,TRBJ2-7,TRBV20-1,-,14,CSASGTGFSYEQYF,TGCAGTGCTAGTGGGACAGGCTTCTCCTACGAGCAGTACTTC
-,TRBJ1-1,TRBV20-1,-,12,CSARPQSTEAFF,TGCAGTGCTAGACCCCAGTCCACTGAAGCTTTCTTT
-,TRBJ1-5,TRBV5-1,few,13,CASSLEPYQPQHF,TGCGCCAGCAGCTTGGAACCGTATCAGCCCCAGCATTTT
TRBD2,TRBJ2-4,TRBV27,-,19,CASSRAGTSGFLAKNIQYF,TGTGCCAGCAGCAGAGCCGGGACTAGCGGGTTCCTAGCCAAAAACATTCAGTACTTC
-,TRBJ2-3,TRBV15,few,12,CATSHRGRTQYF,TGTGCCACCAGCCACCGGGGACGTACGCAGTATTTT
-,TRBJ2-7,TRBV6-1,-,14,CASRTWRGSHEQYF,TGTGCCAGCAGGACCTGGAGGGGGTCGCACGAGCAGTACTTC
-,TRBJ1-1,TRBV19,few,13,CASSIVMNTEAFF,TGTGCCAGTAGTATAGTAATGAACACTGAAGCTTTCTTT
-,TRBJ2-7,TRBV4-1,-,16,CASSQRLQPPGGEQYF,TGCGCCAGCAGCCAACGGCTACAGCCTCCCGGGGGCGAGCAGTACTTC
TRBD2,TRBJ2-1,TRBV7-8,-,18,CASSKYGRREATYNEQFF,TGTGCCAGCAGCAAATACGGGAGGCGGGAGGCAACCTACAATGAGCAGTTCTTC
TRBD1,TRBJ2-2,TRBV4-1,-,16,CASSHPGTANTGELFF,TGCGCCAGCAGCCACCCCGGGACAGCGAACACCGGGGAGCTGTTTTTT
-,TRBJ2-7,TRBV13,-,11,CASSQMGEQYF,TGTGCCAGCAGCCAGATGGGCGAGCAGTACTTC
-,TRBJ2-7,TRBV2,many,11,CASTSSYEQYF,TGTGCCAGCACTAGTTCCTACGAGCAGTACTTC
-,TRBJ2-5,TRBV6-5,many,14,CASTLATIKETQYF,TGTGCCAGCACCCTGGCGACTATTAAAGAGACCCAGTACTTC
-,TRBJ2-2,TRBV6-4,few,14,CASSPGVPTGELFF,TGTGCCAGCTCCCCCGGAGTACCCACCGGGGAGCTGTTTTTT
-,TRBJ2-7,TRBV28,few,14,CASSPQQGGYEQYF,TGTGCCAGCAGCCCTCAACAGGGGGGGTACGAGCAGTACTTC
TRBD2,TRBJ2-2,TRBV3-1,few,15,CASRDGLVYTGELFF,TGTGCCAGCAGGGATGGACTAGTCTACACCGGGGAGCTGTTTTTT
TRBD1,TRBJ2-2,TRBV28,-,16,CASRGFRDRNTGELFF,TGTGCCAGCAGGGGATTCAGGGACAGGAACACCGGGGAGCTGTTTTTT
-,TRBJ2-1,TRBV15,-,12,CATSREGNEQFF,TGTGCCACCAGCAGAGAAGGGAATGAGCAGTTCTTC
TRBD2,TRBJ2-7,TRBV5-1,-,14,CASSFQRDSYEQYF,TGCGCCAGCAGCTTTCAGCGGGACTCCTACGAGCAGTACTTC
TRBD2,TRBJ2-1,TRBV28,few,15,CASRPPGLAGVGQFF,TGTGCCAGCAGGCCTCCGGGACTAGCGGGAGTAGGCCAGTTCTTC
-,TRBJ2-3,TRBV29-1,many,13,CSARGRFTDTQYF,TGCAGCGCCCGGGGCCGATTCACAGATACGCAGTATTTT
TRBD2,TRBJ2-1,TRBV24-1,once,17,CATSDTPPSGILNEQFF,TGTGCCACCAGTGATACCCCTCCTAGCGGGATCCTAAATGAGCAGTTCTTC
-,TRBJ2-5,TRBV29-1,few,14,CSVDPSRDLETQYF,TGCAGCGTAGACCCTTCCCGGGACTTAGAGACCCAGTACTTC
TRBD2,TRBJ2-1,TRBV5-6,-,15,CASSAGRGAYNEQFF,TGTGCCAGCAGCGCGGGGCGGGGGGCCTACAATGAGCAGTTCTTC
TRBD1,TRBJ2-3,TRBV10-3,many,15,CAINRQGRITDTQYF,TGTGCCATCAACCGACAGGGGCGAATCACAGATACGCAGTATTTT
-,TRBJ1-1,TRBV27,many,14,CASSYRAGNTEAFF,TGTGCCAGCAGTTATCGGGCGGGGAACACTGAAGCTTTCTTT
-,TRBJ2-7,TRBV29-1,many,12,CSVEGGSGEQYF,TGCAGCGTTGAAGGCGGGTCCGGCGAGCAGTACTTC
-,TRBJ2-5,TRBV27,few,13,CASSFLTGKTQYF,TGTGCCAGCAGCTTTCTCACAGGGAAGACCCAGTACTTC
-,TRBJ2-2,TRBV19,-,17,CASGLYREHANTGELFF,TGTGCCAGTGGATTATACCGGGAGCACGCGAACACCGGGGAGCTGTTTTTT
-,TRBJ2-7,TRBV27,-,15,CASSLMTGGAGEQYF,TGTGCCAGCAGTTTAATGACAGGAGGAGCGGGCGAGCAGTACTTC
TRBD1,TRBJ1-1,TRBV4-1,-,16,CASSFVSAGGNTEAFF,TGCGCCAGCAGCTTCGTTTCCGCAGGGGGGAACACTGAAGCTTTCTTT
-,TRBJ2-7,TRBV20-1,many,13,CSARQGTSYEQYF,TGCAGTGCTAGACAGGGAACGTCCTACGAGCAGTACTTC
TRBD1,TRBJ2-2,TRBV2,-,12,CASIRTGVELFF,TGTGCCAGCATCCGGACAGGGGTAGAGCTGTTTTTT
-,TRBJ2-2,TRBV6-2/TRBV6-3,few,16,CASSPQFRANTGELFF,TGTGCCAGCAGTCCCCAATTCCGGGCGAACACCGGGGAGCTGTTTTTT
-,TRBJ2-2,TRBV10-3,-,14,CAIGDSTVAGELFF,TGTGCCATCGGAGACTCGACCGTTGCCGGGGAGCTGTTTTTT
-,TRBJ2-1,TRBV5-1,many,15,CASSLDGTSYNEQFF,TGCGCCAGCAGCTTGGACGGGACCTCTTACAATGAGCAGTTCTTC
-,TRBJ2-5,TRBV7-9,-,15,CASSDRGGIQETQYF,TGTGCCAGCAGCGACCGAGGGGGGATCCAAGAGACCCAGTACTTC
-,TRBJ2-7,TRBV12-3/TRBV12-4,few,15,CASSFGGLPGLEQYF,TGTGCCAGCAGTTTCGGAGGACTCCCGGGGCTCGAGCAGTACTTC
TRBD1,TRBJ2-7,TRBV27,-,16,CASSETGGTGGYEQYF,TGTGCCAGCAGTGAAACTGGTGGGACAGGGGGCTACGAGCAGTACTTC
-,TRBJ2-5,TRBV5-1,few,15,CASSSGLEYQETQYF,TGCGCCAGCAGCTCGGGACTCGAGTACCAAGAGACCCAGTACTTC
-,TRBJ2-3,TRBV12-3/TRBV12-4,few,15,CASSWLSGVPDTQYF,TGTGCCAGCAGTTGGTTGTCTGGAGTTCCTGATACGCAGTATTTT
TRBD2,TRBJ2-1,TRBV10-3,few,14,CAISELAGGNEQFF,TGTGCCATCAGTGAACTAGCGGGAGGCAATGAGCAGTTCTTC
-,TRBJ2-2,TRBV15,few,15,CATSRDLLLTGELFF,TGTGCCACCAGCAGAGATCTCCTCCTCACCGGGGAGCTGTTTTTT
-,TRBJ2-1,TRBV11-2,few,15,CASSLGGSGNNEQFF,TGTGCCAGCAGCTTAGGAGGGAGTGGAAACAATGAGCAGTTCTTC